These T cell receptor beta chains were read from a single sample in a study of blood T cell repertoires in COVID-19. The table came from immunoSEQ multiplex PCR; TCRdb's copy has only in-frame clones and leaves some out. The sample has 350,000 to 400,000 clones, approximately 89% seen once. Sample: PBMCs or T cells enriched from blood (not recorded which). These receptor sequences come from a woman in her twenties or thirties who had recovered from COVID-19. CDR3s include the opening cysteine and the closing phenylalanine or tryptophan. A D gene is named only where the DNA matches it firmly. Clone size is given for some rows only: seen once, a few or many times, or a class if the clone is expanded.

j_gene: TRBJ1-4
d_gene: TRBD1
v_gene: TRBV6-1
abundance: few
CDR3nt: TGTGCCAGCAGTGAAGAGGGGACAGGGGCCGAAAAACTGTTTTTT
CDR3aa: CASSEEGTGAEKLFF

j_gene: TRBJ2-2
d_gene: TRBD2
v_gene: TRBV19
abundance: .
CDR3nt: TGTGCCAGTAGTATAGTTACAGCGGGAGCACGATTCGGGGAGCTGTTTTTT
CDR3aa: CASSIVTAGARFGELFF

j_gene: TRBJ1-2
d_gene: .
v_gene: TRBV28
abundance: .
CDR3nt: TGTGCCAGCAGTTTGGGCGGGATATACTATGGCTACACCTTC
CDR3aa: CASSLGGIYYGYTF

j_gene: TRBJ1-1
d_gene: .
v_gene: TRBV7-2
abundance: .
CDR3nt: TGTGCCAGCACCTTGCATACTCGGCAGGGTAACACTGAAGCTTTCTTT
CDR3aa: CASTLHTRQGNTEAFF

j_gene: TRBJ1-2
d_gene: TRBD1
v_gene: TRBV7-9
abundance: .
CDR3nt: TGTGCCAGCAGCACCGGACAGGGGGCTAATGGCTACACCTTC
CDR3aa: CASSTGQGANGYTF

j_gene: TRBJ2-5
d_gene: .
v_gene: TRBV11-1
abundance: .
CDR3nt: TGTGCCAGCAGCTTAGTGTCCGTACAAGGGGGGACCCAGTACTTC
CDR3aa: CASSLVSVQGGTQYF

j_gene: TRBJ1-2
d_gene: TRBD1
v_gene: TRBV11-2
abundance: .
CDR3nt: TGTGCCAGCAGACAAAACTCCTGGGACAGGGGCTCTTGGTATGGCTACACCTTC
CDR3aa: CASRQNSWDRGSWYGYTF

j_gene: TRBJ2-7
d_gene: .
v_gene: TRBV21-1
abundance: .
CDR3nt: TGTGCCAGCAGCAATCAAAGACAGCCCGAAGGGACCTACGAGCAGTACTTC
CDR3aa: CASSNQRQPEGTYEQYF

j_gene: TRBJ2-1
d_gene: .
v_gene: TRBV12-5
abundance: .
CDR3nt: TGTGCTAGTGGTTTGGTAGAACTGAATGAGCAGTTCTTC
CDR3aa: CASGLVELNEQFF

j_gene: TRBJ2-7
d_gene: TRBD2
v_gene: TRBV4-1
abundance: .
CDR3nt: TGCGCCAGCAGCCCAACCCACAAGACTAGCGGGAGCCTAGCCTACGAGCAGTACTTC
CDR3aa: CASSPTHKTSGSLAYEQYF